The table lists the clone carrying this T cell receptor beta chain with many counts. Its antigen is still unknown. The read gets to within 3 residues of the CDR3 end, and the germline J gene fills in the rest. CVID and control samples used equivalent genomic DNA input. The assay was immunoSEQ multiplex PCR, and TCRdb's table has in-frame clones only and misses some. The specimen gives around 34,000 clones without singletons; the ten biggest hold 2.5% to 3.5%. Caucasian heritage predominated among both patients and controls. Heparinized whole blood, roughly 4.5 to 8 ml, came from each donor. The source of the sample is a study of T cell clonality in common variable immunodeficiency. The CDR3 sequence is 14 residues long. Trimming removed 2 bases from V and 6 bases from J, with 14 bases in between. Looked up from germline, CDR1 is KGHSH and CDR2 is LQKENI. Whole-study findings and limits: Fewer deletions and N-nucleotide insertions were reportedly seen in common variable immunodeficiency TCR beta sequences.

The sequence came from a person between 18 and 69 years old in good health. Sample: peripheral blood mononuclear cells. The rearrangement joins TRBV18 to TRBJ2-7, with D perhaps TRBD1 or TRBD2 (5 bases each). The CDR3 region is CASSPLSRGGEQYF. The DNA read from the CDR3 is TGTGCCAGCTCACCATTGTCGAGGGGCGGCGAG.